This is a list of T cell receptor beta chains from one sample in a study of T cell responses to AZD1222 COVID-19 vaccine. TCRdb keeps only in-frame clones here, not all; method: immunoSEQ multiplex PCR. The sample holds about 150,000 clones, about 90% seen once. The starting material was peripheral blood, obtained 28 days after the second AZD1222 dose. These receptors were taken from an adult who received the AZD1222 COVID-19 vaccine. Both conserved end residues are part of each CDR3. A D gene is named only where the DNA matches it firmly. The size field is filled for only some rows; it gives once, few, many or a size class.

j_call: TRBJ2-2
v_call: TRBV5-1
d_call: .
clone_size: once
cdr3_nt: TGCGCCAGCAGCTCCAGGGAAACCGGGGAGCTGTTTTTT
cdr3_aa: CASSSRETGELFF

j_call: TRBJ1-2
v_call: TRBV28
d_call: .
clone_size: .
cdr3_nt: TGTGCCAGCAGTTCGGGGGTTTCATCCGGCTACACCTTC
cdr3_aa: CASSSGVSSGYTF

j_call: TRBJ1-2
v_call: TRBV28
d_call: .
clone_size: .
cdr3_nt: TGTGCCAGCACTAGCGTAAGGGGCTACACCTTC
cdr3_aa: CASTSVRGYTF

j_call: TRBJ1-4
v_call: TRBV27
d_call: .
clone_size: .
cdr3_nt: TGTGCCAGCAGTTTATCGAAGGGGAGGGAAAAACTGTTTTTT
cdr3_aa: CASSLSKGREKLFF

j_call: TRBJ2-1
v_call: TRBV6-2/TRBV6-3
d_call: TRBD1
clone_size: .
cdr3_nt: TGTGCCAGCAGCCCTTTGCCGGGACAGGGGGCATTCAATGAGCAGTTCTTC
cdr3_aa: CASSPLPGQGAFNEQFF

j_call: TRBJ2-1
v_call: TRBV3-1/TRBV3-2
d_call: TRBD2
clone_size: .
cdr3_nt: TGTGCCAGCAGCCAGGGAGGGACTAGGAATGAGCAGTTCTTC
cdr3_aa: CASSQGGTRNEQFF

j_call: TRBJ2-1
v_call: TRBV3-1/TRBV3-2
d_call: TRBD2
clone_size: .
cdr3_nt: TGTGCCAGCAGCCAAGGACTAGCGGGGGATGAGCAGTTCTTC
cdr3_aa: CASSQGLAGDEQFF

j_call: TRBJ2-3
v_call: TRBV7-9
d_call: .
clone_size: .
cdr3_nt: TGTGCCAGCAGCTCAGGCACGGGATTAGGCGGGTTGGGGACAGATACGCAGTATTTT
cdr3_aa: CASSSGTGLGGLGTDTQYF

j_call: TRBJ2-7
v_call: TRBV11-2
d_call: .
clone_size: .
cdr3_nt: TGTGCCAGCAGCCCTCAGCTCTACGAGCAGTACTTC
cdr3_aa: CASSPQLYEQYF

j_call: TRBJ2-7
v_call: TRBV13
d_call: .
clone_size: .
cdr3_nt: TGTGCCAGCAGTTATCGGGAGTGGGCTACCTACGAGCAGTACTTC
cdr3_aa: CASSYREWATYEQYF

j_call: TRBJ2-5
v_call: TRBV3-1/TRBV3-2
d_call: .
clone_size: once
cdr3_nt: TGTGCCAGCAGCCACGGTTCGCGAGCCCAGTACTTC
cdr3_aa: CASSHGSRAQYF

j_call: TRBJ2-7
v_call: TRBV11-2
d_call: .
clone_size: .
cdr3_nt: TGTGCCAGCAGCCCCGGCAGGGGATACTCCTACGAGCAGTACTTC
cdr3_aa: CASSPGRGYSYEQYF

j_call: TRBJ2-3
v_call: TRBV9
d_call: TRBD2
clone_size: .
cdr3_nt: TGTGCCAGCAGCCCAAAGACTAGCACTCGGGCAGATACGCAGTATTTT
cdr3_aa: CASSPKTSTRADTQYF

j_call: TRBJ2-2
v_call: TRBV4-1
d_call: TRBD2
clone_size: .
cdr3_nt: TGCGCCAGCAGCCTCGGGACTAGCGGGAGGAACACCGGGGAGCTGTTTTTT
cdr3_aa: CASSLGTSGRNTGELFF

j_call: TRBJ2-7
v_call: TRBV24-1
d_call: .
clone_size: .
cdr3_nt: TGTGCCACCGGGCAGACCGGCTCCTACGAGCAGTACTTC
cdr3_aa: CATGQTGSYEQYF

j_call: TRBJ2-3
v_call: TRBV9
d_call: .
clone_size: once
cdr3_nt: TGTGCCAGCAGCGTGGCAGACGCCTCAGATACGCAGTATTTT
cdr3_aa: CASSVADASDTQYF

j_call: TRBJ2-3
v_call: TRBV20-1
d_call: .
clone_size: .
cdr3_nt: TGCAGTGCCCCCGGCGAGGATACGCAGTATTTT
cdr3_aa: CSAPGEDTQYF

j_call: TRBJ1-1
v_call: TRBV2
d_call: .
clone_size: .
cdr3_nt: TGTGCCAGCAGGATAGCTAACACTGAAGCTTTCTTT
cdr3_aa: CASRIANTEAFF